This entry lists 9 T cell receptor beta chains sequenced from one sample in a study of CD8 T cells in ankylosing spondylitis. One entry per CDR3 protein, called by TCRdb with MiXCR from the 5' RACE reads. The table has approximately 100,000 distinct CDR3 sequences, approximately 25% seen once. Sequencing used synovial fluid, either unsorted or a sorted T cell fraction (not recorded which). Every receptor here comes from a male donor with ankylosing spondylitis.

This sequence joins TRBV5-6 and TRBJ2-6; a weak D match, TRBD1 (6 bases). CDR3 length: 17 amino acids. Germline CDR1 reads SGHDT; CDR2 reads YYEEEE. V was shortened by 4 bases and J by 0 bases, with 14 bases between the two germline ends. This CDR3 is CASSLRDTVSGANVLTF. As DNA, the CDR3 is TGTGCCAGCAGCCTCCGGGACACGGTCTCTGGGGCCAACGTCCTGACTTTC.

The chain is built from TRBV29-1 and TRBJ2-2; 7 bases match TRBD1. Germline trimming cut 7 bases from V and 5 bases from J; bases unmatched to any gene: 10. The CDR3 loop spans 14 amino acids. The germline V gene encodes CDR1 SQVTM and CDR2 ANQGSEA. CDR3 bases: TGCAGCGGATCGAGACAGGGCGGAACCGGGGAGCTGTTTTTT. It codes for CSGSRQGGTGELFF.

The gene calls are TRBV4-1 and TRBJ2-1; 11 bases agree with TRBD2. The V gene's germline CDR1 is MGHRA and CDR2 YSYEKL. CDR3 length: 16 amino acids. J lost 9 bases, V lost 3 bases, and 10 bases had no gene match. CDR3 sequence: CASSQVLTSGSGEQFF. For the CDR3, the DNA is TGCGCCAGCAGCCAGGTTCTTACTAGCGGGAGCGGTGAGCAGTTCTTC.

The rearrangement uses TRBV18 and TRBJ1-2, with D hard to call. This CDR3 has 14 amino acids. The germline V and J ends were trimmed by 0 bases and 1 base, with 6 bases remaining between them. Germline CDR1 and CDR2: KGHSH and LQKENI. As DNA, the CDR3 is TGTGCCAGCTCACCACCGGTGATTAACTATGGCTACACCTTC. Its protein product is CASSPPVINYGYTF. The whole variable domain, filled in from reference TRBV18 and TRBJ1-2, reads NAGVMQNPRHLVRRRGQEARLRCSPMKGHSHVYWYRQLPEEGLKFMVYLQKENIIDESGMPKERFSAEFPKEGPSILRIQQVVRGDSAAYFCASSPPVINYGYTFGSGTRLTVV.

V usage is TRBV11-2 and J usage is TRBJ1-5; D unclear. With 1 base removed from V and 5 bases from J, the gap between germline ends came to 6 bases. The V gene's germline CDR1 is SGHAT and CDR2 FQNNGV. CDR3 length: 13 amino acids. CDR3: CASSLAPDQPQHF. In DNA, the CDR3 is TGTGCCAGCAGCTTAGCTCCTGATCAGCCCCAGCATTTT. Full variable domain (rest looked up from reference TRBV11-2 and TRBJ1-5): EAGVAQSPRYKIIEKRQSVAFWCNPISGHATLYWYQQILGQGPKLLIQFQNNGVVDDSQLPKDRFSAERLKGVDSTLKIQPAKLEDSAVYLCASSLAPDQPQHFGDGTRLSIL.

The chain is built from TRBV28 and TRBJ1-2; no reliable D call. Germline values: CDR1 MDHEN, CDR2 SYDVKM. The CDR3 is 14 amino acids. The V end was cut by 8 bases, the J end by 7 bases, with 20 bases between. The CDR3, as DNA: TGTGCCAGCGGCACTCGTTCCTCCCTTAGTGGCTACACCTTC. This gives the protein CASGTRSSLSGYTF.

This clonotype has just a few counts. V usage is TRBV11-3 and J usage is TRBJ2-3, with TRBD2 matching 7 bases. Germline CDR1 SGHNT, CDR2 YENEEA. The CDR3 length is 17 residues. V lost 2 bases, J lost 2 bases, and 10 bases stayed unmatched. CDR3 protein: CASSLPSPGGVTDTQYF. Here the CDR3 DNA reads TGTGCCAGCAGCTTACCCTCCCCGGGAGGAGTCACAGATACGCAGTATTTT.

V usage is TRBV3-1 and J usage is TRBJ2-3; no definite D call. V lost 2 bases and J lost 4, with 7 bases in between. There are 13 residues in the CDR3. Germline V gene sequence: CDR1 LGHDT, CDR2 YNNKEL (reference sequence). The CDR3 sequence: CASSQIESDTQYF. CDR3 DNA sequence: TGTGCCAGCAGCCAAATCGAGTCAGATACGCAGTATTTT.

The V call is TRBV5-6, the J call TRBJ2-1, with D unresolved. The CDR3 consists of 15 residues. With 2 bases removed from V and 1 base from J, the gap between germline ends came to 10 bases. Germline V gene data show CDR1 as SGHDT and CDR2 as YYEEEE. CDR3 residues: CASSFVENSYNEQFF. Here the CDR3 DNA reads TGTGCCAGCAGCTTCGTGGAAAATTCCTACAATGAGCAGTTCTTC.